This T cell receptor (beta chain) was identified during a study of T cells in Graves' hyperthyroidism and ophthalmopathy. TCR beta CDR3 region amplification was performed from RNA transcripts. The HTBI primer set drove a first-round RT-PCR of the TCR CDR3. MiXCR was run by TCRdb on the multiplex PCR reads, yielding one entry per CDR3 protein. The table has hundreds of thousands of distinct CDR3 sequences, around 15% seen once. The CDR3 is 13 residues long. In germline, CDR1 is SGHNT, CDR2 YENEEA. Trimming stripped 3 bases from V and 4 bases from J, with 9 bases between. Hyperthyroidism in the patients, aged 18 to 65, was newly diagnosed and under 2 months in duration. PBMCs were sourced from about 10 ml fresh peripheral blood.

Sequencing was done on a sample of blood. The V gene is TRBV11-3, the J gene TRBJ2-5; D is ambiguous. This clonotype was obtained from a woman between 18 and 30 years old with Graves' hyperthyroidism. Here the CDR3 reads CASSFPAGETQYF. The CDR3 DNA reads TGTGCCAGCAGCTTCCCGGCCGGAGAGACCCAGTACTTC.